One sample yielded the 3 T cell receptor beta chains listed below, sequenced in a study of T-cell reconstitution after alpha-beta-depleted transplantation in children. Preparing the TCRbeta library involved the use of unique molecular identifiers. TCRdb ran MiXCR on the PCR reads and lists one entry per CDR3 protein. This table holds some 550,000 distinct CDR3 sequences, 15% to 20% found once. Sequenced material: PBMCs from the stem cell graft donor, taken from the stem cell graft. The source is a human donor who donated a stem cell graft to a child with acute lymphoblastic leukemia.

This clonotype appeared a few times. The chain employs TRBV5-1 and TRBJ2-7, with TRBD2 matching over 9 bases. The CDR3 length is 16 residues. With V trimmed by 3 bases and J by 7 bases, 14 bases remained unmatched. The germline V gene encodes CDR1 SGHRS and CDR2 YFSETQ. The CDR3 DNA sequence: TGCGCCAGCAGCTCGCCGGATTGGCGGCGGGAGGGGGAGCAGTACTTC. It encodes CASSSPDWRREGEQYF.

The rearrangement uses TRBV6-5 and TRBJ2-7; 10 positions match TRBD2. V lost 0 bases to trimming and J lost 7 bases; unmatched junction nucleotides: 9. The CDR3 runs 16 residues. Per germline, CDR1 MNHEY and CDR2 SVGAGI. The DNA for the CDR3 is TGTGCCAGCAGTTACTCCCTCCTAGCGGGAGTGAAGGAGCAGTACTTC. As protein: CASSYSLLAGVKEQYF.

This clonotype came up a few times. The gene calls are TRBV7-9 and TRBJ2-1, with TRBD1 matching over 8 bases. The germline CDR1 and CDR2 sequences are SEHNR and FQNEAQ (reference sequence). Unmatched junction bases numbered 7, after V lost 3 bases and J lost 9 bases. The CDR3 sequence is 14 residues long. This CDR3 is CASSFLGQGGEQFF. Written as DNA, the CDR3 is TGTGCCAGCAGCTTTCTAGGACAGGGTGGTGAGCAGTTCTTC.